The 26 T cell receptor beta chains reported below all come from one sample, sequenced in a study of blood T cell repertoires in COVID-19 (dated by TCRdb to the early 2020s). Receptors were amplified or captured by the immunoSEQ multiplex PCR assay. Drawn from immuneACCESS, this table holds only the in-frame rearrangements with V and J called that TCRdb kept. Clones are partly lost; checked studies trace under half to an unresolved V gene and leave the rest unexplained. Here the sample has hundreds of thousands of clones; roughly 85% occur a single time. About 2.3% of the sample is in the top ten clones. The source material was PBMCs or T cells enriched from blood (not recorded which). The receptors come from a woman between 45 and 65 years old who had recovered from COVID-19.

This clone has only one observation. This rearrangement joins TRBV30 to TRBJ2-1, with 11 bases fitting TRBD1. The CDR3 runs 15 residues. Per germline, CDR1 GTSNPN and CDR2 SVGIG (reference sequence). Germline trimming cut 1 base from V and 5 bases from J; bases unmatched to any gene: 4. The CDR3 sequence is CAWSEGQGAHNEQFF. DNA for the CDR3: TGTGCCTGGAGTGAAGGACAGGGGGCCCACAATGAGCAGTTCTTC.

CDR3 residues: CASSLVAGSYNSPLHF. The CDR3 DNA reads TGTGCCAGCAGCTTAGTTGCGGGTTCCTATAATTCACCCCTCCACTTT. The rearrangement uses TRBV7-8 and TRBJ1-6; D is uncertain. The CDR3 is 16 residues long. In germline, CDR1 is SGHVS, CDR2 FQNEAQ. V was trimmed by 1 base and J by 1 base, leaving 8 bases between them.

The chain recombines TRBV28 with TRBJ2-3, with TRBD2 as a possible D gene (5 bases). This CDR3 spans 12 amino acids. With 6 bases removed from V and 9 bases from J, the gap between germline ends came to 13 bases. CDR1 is MDHEN, CDR2 SYDVKM, per germline. The DNA of the CDR3 is TGTGCCAGCAGCAGCGGAACGGGGACGCAGTATTTT. The encoded protein is CASSSGTGTQYF.

The V call is TRBV18, the J call TRBJ1-1; 9 nucleotides line up with TRBD1. The CDR3 sequence is 14 residues long. The V gene's germline CDR1 is KGHSH and CDR2 LQKENI. J gave up 1 base and V 5 bases, and 2 bases lay outside the gene matches. CDR3 sequence reads: CASSLDRGNTEAFF. The CDR3 nucleotides read TGTGCCAGCTCATTGGACAGGGGGAACACTGAAGCTTTCTTT.

This rearrangement joins TRBV4-3 to TRBJ1-3; no clear D. The CDR3 extends over 14 amino acids. V was cut by 4 bases and J by 4 bases, with 11 bases left in between. The germline gives CDR1 LGHNA, CDR2 YSLEER. CDR3 DNA: TGCGCCAGCAGCCTGCTCGGGGAAGGAAACACCATATATTTT. Translating it yields CASSLLGEGNTIYF.

The sample holds many counts of this clone. This chain connects TRBV13 to TRBJ1-6; D may be TRBD1 (6 bases). Germline CDR1 and CDR2: PRHDT and FYEKMQ (reference sequence). Between the trimmed V and J ends, which lost 5 bases and 9 bases, there was a span of 20 bases. The CDR3 sequence is 16 residues long. This chain's CDR3 is CASSVLQGVMISPLHF. The CDR3 bases are TGTGCCAGCAGCGTACTACAGGGAGTTATGATTTCACCCCTCCACTTT.

V and J are TRBV5-4 and TRBJ1-2, with 8 bases lining up with TRBD1. The V gene end was trimmed by 4 bases and the J gene end by 0 bases; junction bases not matched to a gene: 5. Per germline, CDR1 SGHNT and CDR2 YYREEE (reference sequence). The CDR3 spans 15 residues. The CDR3 sequence: CASSKGQGSNYGYTF. Here the CDR3 DNA reads TGTGCCAGCAGCAAAGGACAGGGCTCTAACTATGGCTACACCTTC.

The chain is built from TRBV5-1 and TRBJ2-7, with TRBD1 matching over 8 bases. CDR1 SGHRS and CDR2 YFSETQ come from the germline V gene. The CDR3 runs to 16 residues. Losses at the gene ends were 6 bases for V and 3 bases for J; bases not matched to a gene: 14. CDR3 residues: CASTLNPRQGNYEQYF. DNA for the CDR3: TGCGCCAGCACCCTCAACCCTAGACAGGGGAACTACGAGCAGTACTTC.

The chain is built from TRBV12-3 or TRBV12-4 and TRBJ2-2; D is ambiguous. This CDR3 contains 13 residues. V lost 8 bases, J lost 3 bases, and 10 bases lay in between. This CDR3 is CASPREDTGELFF. CDR3 nucleotide sequence: TGTGCCAGCCCTCGTGAGGACACCGGGGAGCTGTTTTTT.

The chain has TRBV5-5 and TRBJ2-1; TRBD1 aligns across 11 bases. CDR1 is SGHKS, CDR2 YYEKEE, per germline (reference sequence). The CDR3 spans 15 residues. V lost 0 bases and J lost 9; bases outside the gene matches: 5. The CDR3 reads CASSLGGQGAFEQFF. CDR3 coding DNA: TGTGCCAGCAGCTTGGGTGGACAGGGGGCATTTGAGCAGTTCTTC.

The rearrangement uses TRBV6-5 and TRBJ2-3, with TRBD1 matching over 8 bases. CDR1 and CDR2 from the germline V gene are MNHEY and SVGAGI. CDR3 length equals 15 residues. The trim removed 1 base at V and 3 bases at J, leaving 3 bases unmatched. DNA of the CDR3: TGTGCCAGCAGTTACTATGGACAGGGAACAGATACGCAGTATTTT. Protein product: CASSYYGQGTDTQYF.

As regards this clone: Other DNA sequences from this sample encode an identical CDR3 as well. The V call is TRBV7-2, the J call TRBJ1-4; 10 positions match TRBD1. Germline-derived CDR1 and CDR2 are SGHTA and FQGNSA. The CDR3 covers 15 residues. V lost 5 bases to trimming and J lost 5 bases; unmatched junction nucleotides: 5. The CDR3 region has the DNA TGTGCCAGCAGCCCGGGGGGACAGGGGAATGAAAAACTGTTTTTT. Amino acids: CASSPGGQGNEKLFF.

The chain recombines TRBV29-1 with TRBJ1-2, with unresolved D. CDR3 length: 13 amino acids. Trimming took 5 bases from V and 2 from J, leaving 12 bases between them. The germline V gene has CDR1 SQVTM and CDR2 ANQGSEA. CDR3 in amino acids: CSVHRKENYGYTF. The CDR3 DNA sequence: TGCAGCGTTCATCGGAAGGAGAACTATGGCTACACCTTC.

V is TRBV9 and J is TRBJ1-1, with TRBD1 identical over 7 bases. The ends lost 4 bases at V and 0 bases at J; junction bases unmatched: 6. Germline CDR1 SGDLS, CDR2 YYNGEE. This CDR3 has 15 residues. The CDR3 protein is CASSPRQGMNTEAFF. The CDR3, as DNA: TGTGCCAGCAGCCCAAGACAGGGCATGAACACTGAAGCTTTCTTT.

The V gene is TRBV5-1, the J gene TRBJ2-1; weak D call: TRBD2 (6 bases). CDR1 is SGHRS and CDR2 is YFSETQ in the germline V gene. The CDR3 is 17 amino acids. V lost 1 base to trimming and J lost 0 bases, with 14 bases between them. The CDR3 spells CASSLLPSASSYNEQFF. Written as DNA, the CDR3 is TGCGCCAGCAGCTTGCTCCCTAGCGCCAGCTCCTACAATGAGCAGTTCTTC.

The chain has TRBV6-2 or TRBV6-3 and TRBJ1-2, with 7 bases fitting TRBD1. V was pared by 4 bases and J by 8 bases, with 13 bases of the junction left unmatched. The CDR3 length is 15 residues. Germline V CDR1 and CDR2: MNHEY, SVGEGT. Written as DNA, the CDR3 is TGTGCCAGCAGTTCCACCGGACAGGCCCGGAGGGGCTACACCTTC. Protein sequence: CASSSTGQARRGYTF.

This clone was counted between two and nine times. The rearrangement joins TRBV28 to TRBJ2-3; the match to TRBD2 covers 7 bases. The V gene's germline CDR1 is MDHEN and CDR2 SYDVKM. V shed 4 bases and J 0 bases; nucleotides not matched to a gene: 7. The CDR3 totals 16 residues. CDR3 protein: CASSSERGWSTDTQYF. The DNA for the CDR3 is TGTGCCAGCAGTTCCGAGCGGGGTTGGAGCACAGATACGCAGTATTTT. Using reference TRBV28 and TRBJ2-3 for the parts outside the CDR3, the full variable domain is DVKVTQSSRYLVKRTGEKVFLECVQDMDHENMFWYRQDPGLGLRLIYFSYDVKMKEKGDIPEGYSVSREKKERFSLILESASTNQTSMYLCASSSERGWSTDTQYFGPGTRLTVL.

The chain combines TRBV5-1 with TRBJ1-2; D is undetermined. Germline-derived CDR1 and CDR2 are SGHRS and YFSETQ. CDR3 length: 13 residues. V was clipped by 4 bases and J by 8 bases, with 15 bases between them. CDR3 sequence: CASSESGMNGYTF. The CDR3 nucleotides are TGCGCCAGCAGCGAGTCGGGGATGAACGGCTACACCTTC.

CDR3: CASSYPGEGEKLFF. CDR3 DNA: TGCGCCAGCAGCTACCCCGGGGAGGGTGAAAAACTGTTTTTT. The chain links TRBV4-1 to TRBJ1-4; D remains unclear. This CDR3 has 14 amino acids. Trimming took off 5 bases at V and 7 bases at J, with 14 bases between the two ends. Germline V CDR1 and CDR2: MGHRA, YSYEKL.

The chain joins TRBV5-4 to TRBJ1-1; D perhaps matches TRBD1 (5 bases). This CDR3 is built from 16 residues. V dropped 4 bases and J dropped 5 bases, with 21 bases sitting between them. Germline loops: CDR1 SGHNT, CDR2 YYREEE (reference sequence). As DNA, the CDR3 is TGTGCCAGCAGCCAAGGACTTGTGGGGGGAGGAACTGAAGCTTTCTTT. It yields the protein CASSQGLVGGGTEAFF.

The chain is built from TRBV4-1 and TRBJ1-1; weak D call: TRBD1 (6 bases). Trimming stripped 2 bases from V and 1 base from J, with 14 bases between. CDR3 length: 16 residues. In germline, CDR1 is MGHRA, CDR2 YSYEKL. In DNA form, the CDR3 reads TGCGCCAGCAGCCAAAAGAGCTTAGGGGGGAACACTGAAGCTTTCTTT. It encodes CASSQKSLGGNTEAFF.

V gene TRBV5-4 combines with J gene TRBJ2-5, with a possible D match to TRBD2 (6 bases). Germline V CDR1 and CDR2: SGHNT, YYREEE (reference sequence). V lost 0 bases and J 5 bases, leaving 11 bases between the germline ends. The CDR3 contains 14 residues. The CDR3 nucleotides read TGTGCCAGCAGCTTGGATCCAGGGAGGGAGACCCAGTACTTC. Residues: CASSLDPGRETQYF.

Only one count was recorded for this clone. The rearrangement joins TRBV27 to TRBJ2-3; possible D gene TRBD2, 6 bases. This CDR3 region has 14 residues. Trimming took off 4 bases at V and 11 bases at J, with 19 bases between the two ends. Germline CDR1 is MNHEY and CDR2 is SMNVEV (reference sequence). The CDR3 DNA is TGTGCCAGCAGTTCGCCGGGACTTCCCTTTGGGCAGTATTTT. Amino acids: CASSSPGLPFGQYF.

This chain links TRBV30 with TRBJ2-7; possible D gene TRBD2, 6 bases. V lost 0 bases and J 5 bases, leaving 14 bases between the germline ends. CDR1 and CDR2 from the germline V gene are GTSNPN and SVGIG (reference sequence). The CDR3 covers 14 residues. DNA for the CDR3: TGTGCCTGGAGTGTTGGCGGGACCGGGCACGAGCAGTACTTC. This encodes CAWSVGGTGHEQYF.

The chain links TRBV3-1 (or the pseudogene TRBV3-2) to TRBJ2-7; D perhaps matches TRBD1 (6 bases). The germline V and J ends were trimmed by 2 bases and 6 bases, with 17 bases remaining between them. Per germline, CDR1 LGHDT and CDR2 YNNKEL (reference sequence). The CDR3 consists of 15 residues. CDR3: CASSQTWSGESEQYF. The CDR3 coding sequence is TGTGCCAGCAGCCAAACTTGGTCAGGGGAAAGCGAGCAGTACTTC.

The CDR3 spells CATSEDGSGVRGTDTQYF. The CDR3 DNA follows: TGTGCCACCAGTGAGGATGGGTCAGGGGTTAGGGGCACAGATACGCAGTATTTT. This sequence joins TRBV24-1 and TRBJ2-3; a possible D gene is TRBD1 (6 bases). The length of the CDR3 is 18 residues. Germline CDR1 reads KGHDR; CDR2 reads SFDVKD. V lost 4 bases and J 1 base, leaving 20 bases between the germline ends.